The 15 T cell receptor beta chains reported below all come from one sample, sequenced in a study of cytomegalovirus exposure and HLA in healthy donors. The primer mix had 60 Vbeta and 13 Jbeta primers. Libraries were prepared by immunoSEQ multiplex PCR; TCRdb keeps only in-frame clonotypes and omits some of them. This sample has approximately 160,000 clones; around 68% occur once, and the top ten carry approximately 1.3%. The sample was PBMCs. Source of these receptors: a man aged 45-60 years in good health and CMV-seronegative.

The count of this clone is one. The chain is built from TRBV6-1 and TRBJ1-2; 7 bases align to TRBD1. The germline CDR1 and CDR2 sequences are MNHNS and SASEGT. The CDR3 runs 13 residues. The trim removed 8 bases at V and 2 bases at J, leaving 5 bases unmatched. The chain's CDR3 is CASVGQVNYGYTF. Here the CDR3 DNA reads TGTGCCAGCGTCGGACAGGTGAACTATGGCTACACCTTC.

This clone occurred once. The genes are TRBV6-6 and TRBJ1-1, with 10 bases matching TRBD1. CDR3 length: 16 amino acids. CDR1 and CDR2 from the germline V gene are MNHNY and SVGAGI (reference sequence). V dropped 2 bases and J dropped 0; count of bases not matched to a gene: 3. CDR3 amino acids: CASSYPTGGLNTEAFF. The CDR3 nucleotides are TGTGCCAGCAGTTACCCGACAGGGGGCTTGAACACTGAAGCTTTCTTT.

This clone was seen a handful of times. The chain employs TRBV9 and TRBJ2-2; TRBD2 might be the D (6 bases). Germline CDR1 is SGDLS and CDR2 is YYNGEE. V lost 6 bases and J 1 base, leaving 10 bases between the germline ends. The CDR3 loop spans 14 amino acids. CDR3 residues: CASMEGRNTGELFF. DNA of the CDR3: TGTGCCAGCATGGAGGGGAGGAACACCGGGGAGCTGTTTTTT.

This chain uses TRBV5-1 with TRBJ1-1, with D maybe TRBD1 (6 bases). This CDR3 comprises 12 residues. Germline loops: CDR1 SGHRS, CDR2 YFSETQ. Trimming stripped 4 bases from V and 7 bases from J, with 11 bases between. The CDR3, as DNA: TGCGCCAGCAGCGTCGGACAGAGTGAAGCTTTCTTT. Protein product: CASSVGQSEAFF.

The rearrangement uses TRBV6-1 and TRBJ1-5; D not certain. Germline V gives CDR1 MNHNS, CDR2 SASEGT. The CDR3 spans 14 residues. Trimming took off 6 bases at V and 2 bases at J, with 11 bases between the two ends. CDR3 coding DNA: TGTGCCAGCAGGTCCGGGATCGGCAATCAGCCCCAGCATTTT. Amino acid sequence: CASRSGIGNQPQHF.

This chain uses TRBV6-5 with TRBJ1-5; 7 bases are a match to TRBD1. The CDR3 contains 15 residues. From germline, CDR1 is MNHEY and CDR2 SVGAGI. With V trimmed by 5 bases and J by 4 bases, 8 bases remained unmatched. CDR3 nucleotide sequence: TGTGCCAGCAGTCTGGACAGGAATCAAAATCAGCCCCAGCATTTT. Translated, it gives CASSLDRNQNQPQHF.

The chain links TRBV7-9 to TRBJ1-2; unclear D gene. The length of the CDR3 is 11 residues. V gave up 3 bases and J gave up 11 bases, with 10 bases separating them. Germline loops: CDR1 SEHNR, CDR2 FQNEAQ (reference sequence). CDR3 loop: CASSFGVEYTF. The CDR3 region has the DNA TGTGCCAGCAGCTTCGGGGTGGAGTACACCTTC.

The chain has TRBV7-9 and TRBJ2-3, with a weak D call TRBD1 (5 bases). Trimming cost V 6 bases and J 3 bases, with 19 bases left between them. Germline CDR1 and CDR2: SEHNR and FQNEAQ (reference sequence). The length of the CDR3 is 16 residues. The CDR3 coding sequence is TGTGCCAGCAGTCCTACCCGGCAGGGTATTACAGATACGCAGTATTTT. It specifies CASSPTRQGITDTQYF.

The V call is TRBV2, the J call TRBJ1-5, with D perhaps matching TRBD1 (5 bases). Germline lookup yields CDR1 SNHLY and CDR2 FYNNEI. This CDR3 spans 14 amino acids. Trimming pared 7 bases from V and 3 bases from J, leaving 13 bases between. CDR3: CASTRRGSNQPQHF. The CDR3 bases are TGTGCCAGCACCCGACGGGGGTCCAATCAGCCCCAGCATTTT. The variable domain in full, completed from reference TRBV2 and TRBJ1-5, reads EPEVTQTPSHQVTQMGQEVILRCVPISNHLYFYWYRQILGQKVEFLVSFYNNEISEKSEIFDDQFSVERPDGSNFTLKIRSTKLEDSAMYFCASTRRGSNQPQHFGDGTRLSIL.

CDR3 sequence: CASSSGLAGGQETQYF. CDR3 sequence (DNA): TGTGCCAGCAGCTCGGGACTAGCGGGGGGTCAAGAGACCCAGTACTTC. The J gene is TRBJ2-5, the V gene TRBV11-3; 15 positions agree with TRBD2. With 4 bases clipped from V and 2 bases from J, the junction kept 2 bases outside the gene matches. There are 16 residues in the CDR3. The germline V gene has CDR1 SGHNT and CDR2 YENEEA.

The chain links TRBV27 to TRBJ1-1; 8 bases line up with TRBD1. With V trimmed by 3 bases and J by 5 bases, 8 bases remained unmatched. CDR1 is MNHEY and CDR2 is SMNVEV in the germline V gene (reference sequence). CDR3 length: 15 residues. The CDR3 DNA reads TGTGCCAGCAGTTTTTCAACAGGGGGGGGGACTGAAGCTTTCTTT. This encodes CASSFSTGGGTEAFF.

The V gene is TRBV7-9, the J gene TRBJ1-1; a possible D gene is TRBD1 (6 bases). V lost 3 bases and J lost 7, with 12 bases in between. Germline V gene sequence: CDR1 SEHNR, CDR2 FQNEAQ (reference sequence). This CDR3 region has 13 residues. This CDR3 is CASSFSDSLEAFF. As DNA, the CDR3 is TGTGCCAGCAGCTTTTCGGACAGTCTTGAAGCTTTCTTT. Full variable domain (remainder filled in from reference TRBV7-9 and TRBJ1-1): DTGVSQNPRHKITKRGQNVTFRCDPISEHNRLYWYRQTLGQGPEFLTYFQNEAQLEKSRLLSDRFSAERPKGSFSTLEIQRTEQGDSAMYLCASSFSDSLEAFFGQGTRLTVV.

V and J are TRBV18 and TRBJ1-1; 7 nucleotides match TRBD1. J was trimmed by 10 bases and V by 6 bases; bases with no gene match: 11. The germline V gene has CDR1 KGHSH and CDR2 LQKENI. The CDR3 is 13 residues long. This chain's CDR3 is CASSLRDSEGAFF. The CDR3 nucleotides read TGTGCCAGCTCGCTCCGGGACAGCGAGGGAGCTTTCTTT.

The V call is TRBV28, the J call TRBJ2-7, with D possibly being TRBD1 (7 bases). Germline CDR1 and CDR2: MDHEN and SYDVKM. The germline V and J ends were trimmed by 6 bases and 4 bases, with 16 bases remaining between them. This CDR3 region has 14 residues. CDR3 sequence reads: CASRQTGDSYEQYF. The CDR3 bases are TGTGCCAGCAGACAAACGGGGGACAGTTACGAGCAGTACTTC. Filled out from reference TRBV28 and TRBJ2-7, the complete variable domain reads DVKVTQSSRYLVKRTGEKVFLECVQDMDHENMFWYRQDPGLGLRLIYFSYDVKMKEKGDIPEGYSVSREKKERFSLILESASTNQTSMYLCASRQTGDSYEQYFGPGTRLTVT.

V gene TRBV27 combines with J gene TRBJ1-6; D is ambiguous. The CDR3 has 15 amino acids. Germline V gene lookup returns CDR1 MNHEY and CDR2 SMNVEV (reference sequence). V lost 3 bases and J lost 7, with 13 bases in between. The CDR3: CASSFSRSGNSPLHF. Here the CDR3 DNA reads TGTGCCAGCAGTTTTAGCAGGTCGGGGAATTCACCCCTCCACTTT.